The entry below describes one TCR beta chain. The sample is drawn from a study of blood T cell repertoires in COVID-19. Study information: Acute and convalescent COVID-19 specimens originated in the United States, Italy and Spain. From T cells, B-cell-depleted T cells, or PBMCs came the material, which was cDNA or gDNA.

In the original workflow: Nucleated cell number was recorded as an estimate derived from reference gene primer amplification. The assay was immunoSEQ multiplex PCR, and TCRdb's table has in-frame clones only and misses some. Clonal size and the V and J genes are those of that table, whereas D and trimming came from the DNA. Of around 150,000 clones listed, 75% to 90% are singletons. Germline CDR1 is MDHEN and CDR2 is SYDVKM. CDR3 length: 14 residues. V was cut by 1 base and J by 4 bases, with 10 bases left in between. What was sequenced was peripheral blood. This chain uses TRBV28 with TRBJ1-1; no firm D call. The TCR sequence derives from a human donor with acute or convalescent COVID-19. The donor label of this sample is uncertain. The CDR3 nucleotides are TGTGCCAGCAGTTTATACCCGGGTAGCACTGAAGCTTTCTTT. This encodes CASSLYPGSTEAFF.